The entry below gives a single T cell receptor (beta chain) sequence along with its context. Its matching antigen is unknown. Using immunoSEQ multiplex PCR, the repertoire was profiled, and TCRdb retains in-frame clones only, with some absent. The sample has almost 400,000 clones, around 89% seen once; the top ten hold around 1.9%. Sample treatment: some 20 received Ad26.COV2.S at low or high dose, single or two shots; roughly five received placebo; per-sample allocation not given. Samples analyzed were those drawn on day 63 after the first vaccine or placebo injection. The sample originates from a study of Ad26.COV2.S vaccination and SARS-CoV-2 variants. Study in general: Ad26.COV2.S given intramuscularly, once or twice 56 days apart.

Study conclusions and caveats: After vaccination, reports described spike-specific CD8+ and CD4+ T cell responses as showing substantial breadth. Non-spike TCR breadth was similar in vaccine and placebo recipients.

The V gene's germline CDR1 is LNHDA and CDR2 SQIVND (reference sequence). Deletions cut 8 bases from V and 4 bases from J, with 18 bases between. CDR3 length equals 15 residues. The sequencing used peripheral blood, collected in a trial of Ad26.COV2.S vaccine versus placebo. The chain couples TRBV19 to TRBJ1-3; D not certain. The TCR comes from a person between 18 and 60 years old who received the Ad26.COV2.S COVID-19 vaccine or a placebo. CDR3 in amino acids: CASRSQTPRGNTIYF. The CDR3 DNA follows: TGTGCCAGTCGGTCTCAGACCCCTCGGGGAAACACCATATATTTT.